Below are 9 T cell receptor beta chains sequenced from a single sample in a study of post-analysis software for immune sequencing data. Which antigens these TCRs recognize remains unknown. Prepared TCR beta cDNA libraries contained unique molecular identifiers. TCRdb passed the PCR reads through MiXCR, listing each CDR3 protein once. The data show a few hundred thousand distinct CDR3 sequences, 35% to 45% seen once. Findings of the study overall: Five or six TRBV segments were significantly more frequent in patients than in controls. TRBV5-6, TRBV5-1 and TRBV20-1 were among these segments.

The sample was blood. These receptors came from a girl between 2 and 10 years old with multiple sclerosis.

This clonotype was counted a single time. The chain employs TRBV12-3 or TRBV12-4 and TRBJ2-3, with 11 nucleotides matching TRBD2. The V and J ends lost 0 bases and 3 bases, in that order; junction bases with no gene match: 8. This CDR3 has 18 residues. CDR3 region: CASSLARLAGGRTDTQYF. The CDR3 DNA reads as TGTGCCAGCAGTTTAGCGCGATTAGCGGGAGGGAGAACAGATACGCAGTATTTT.

This clonotype was found a few times. The V call is TRBV28, the J call TRBJ2-7, with D perhaps assigned TRBD1 or TRBD2 (5 bases each). Germline values: CDR1 MDHEN, CDR2 SYDVKM. There are 14 residues in the CDR3. V dropped 6 bases and J dropped 2 bases, with 14 bases sitting between them. The CDR3: CASRGVDTPYEQYF. DNA for the CDR3: TGTGCCAGCAGGGGGGTGGACACTCCCTACGAGCAGTACTTC.

This chain links TRBV20-1 with TRBJ1-1; weak D call: TRBD1 (5 bases). The germline CDR1 and CDR2 sequences are DFQATT and SNEGSKA (reference sequence). The CDR3 runs 14 residues. V was trimmed by 5 bases and J by 10 bases, leaving 23 bases between them. The CDR3 here is CSAGGWGTTPGAFF. CDR3 DNA sequence: TGCAGTGCTGGGGGTTGGGGCACCACACCGGGAGCTTTCTTT.

This chain connects TRBV28 to TRBJ2-5; D might be TRBD1 (6 bases). Per the germline V gene, CDR1 is MDHEN and CDR2 is SYDVKM. The CDR3 length is 15 residues. With 5 bases removed from V and 11 bases from J, the gap between germline ends came to 24 bases. CDR3 amino acids: CASSTPRGAELAQYF. The DNA of the CDR3 is TGTGCCAGCAGTACACCCAGGGGCGCTGAGTTGGCGCAGTACTTC.

CDR3 protein: CSVTVNQPQHF. CDR3 nucleotides: TGCAGTGTTACAGTAAATCAGCCCCAGCATTTT. V is TRBV20-1 and J is TRBJ1-5; D is ambiguous. With 7 bases removed from V and 4 bases from J, the gap between germline ends came to 8 bases. Germline CDR1 is DFQATT and CDR2 is SNEGSKA (reference sequence). The CDR3 covers 11 residues.

The sample holds a few counts of this clonotype. This chain joins TRBV5-5 and TRBJ2-1; perhaps TRBD1 as D (5 bases). Germline loops: CDR1 SGHKS, CDR2 YYEKEE (reference sequence). This CDR3 spans 13 amino acids. The V end was cut by 4 bases, the J end by 3 bases, with 8 bases between. The chain's CDR3 is CASSLGHYNEQFF. CDR3 sequence (DNA): TGTGCCAGCAGCCTAGGACACTACAATGAGCAGTTCTTC. The full variable domain, rest sourced from reference TRBV5-5 and TRBJ2-1, is DAGVTQSPTHLIKTRGQQVTLRCSPISGHKSVSWYQQVLGQGPQFIFQYYEKEERGRGNFPDRFSARQFPNYSSELNVNALLLGDSALYLCASSLGHYNEQFFGPGTRLTVL.

CDR3 bases: TGTGCCATCAAGGGCCTAGCGGGGGGCCCGAACACCGGGGAGCTGTTTTTT. Translating it yields CAIKGLAGGPNTGELFF. J is TRBJ2-2 and V is TRBV10-3; 11 bases are shared with TRBD2. Germline V gene sequence: CDR1 ENHRY, CDR2 SYGVKD. J was trimmed by 0 bases and V by 7 bases; bases with no gene match: 7. The length of the CDR3 is 17 residues.

This clonotype was seen only once. V and J are TRBV7-8 and TRBJ1-2; possible D gene TRBD1, 5 bases. The V and J ends lost 4 bases and 7 bases respectively, with 16 bases between them. CDR3 length equals 14 residues. Per germline, CDR1 SGHVS and CDR2 FQNEAQ. The DNA of the CDR3 is TGTGCCAGCAGCTCCCGGACCGGGGGAGTTGGCTACACCTTC. It yields the protein CASSSRTGGVGYTF.

The table lists this clonotype with a few counts. The V and J genes are TRBV28 and TRBJ1-2; a possible D gene is TRBD1 (5 bases). The V end lost 7 bases, the J end lost 5 bases, and 14 bases lay between the germline ends. In germline, CDR1 is MDHEN, CDR2 SYDVKM. The CDR3 runs to 13 residues. CDR3 amino acids: CASTIDSWYGYTF. In DNA form, the CDR3 reads TGTGCCAGCACCATAGACAGCTGGTATGGCTACACCTTC.